The TCR beta chain under discussion was sequenced for a study of CXCR3-negative and CXCR3-positive naive CD8 T cells. Findings and caveats of the study: Memory CD8+ cells showed much lower diversity, while both naive subsets displayed comparably high diversity. Naive cells used TRBV-TRBJ genes in much the same way whether CXCR3-negative or CXCR3-positive; memory cells did not.

To note about this clonotype: The antigen is unknown.

Roughly 300,000 cells per CD8+ T cell subset were flow-sorted in triplicate. UMI-tagged TRB cDNA libraries were built via 5' RACE. Reanalyzing the 5' RACE reads, TCRdb keeps one entry per CDR3 protein, without DNA. Its table records about 56,000 distinct CDR3 sequences. Germline V gives CDR1 SGDLS, CDR2 YYNGEE. This CDR3 is 14 amino acids long. V usage is TRBV9 and J usage is TRBJ1-2. This receptor was taken from a human donor in good health. Some clones in this sample may be carry-over from other donors' samples. Specimen: memory CD8+ T cells from blood. CDR3 in amino acids: CASSPADGFSTLTF.